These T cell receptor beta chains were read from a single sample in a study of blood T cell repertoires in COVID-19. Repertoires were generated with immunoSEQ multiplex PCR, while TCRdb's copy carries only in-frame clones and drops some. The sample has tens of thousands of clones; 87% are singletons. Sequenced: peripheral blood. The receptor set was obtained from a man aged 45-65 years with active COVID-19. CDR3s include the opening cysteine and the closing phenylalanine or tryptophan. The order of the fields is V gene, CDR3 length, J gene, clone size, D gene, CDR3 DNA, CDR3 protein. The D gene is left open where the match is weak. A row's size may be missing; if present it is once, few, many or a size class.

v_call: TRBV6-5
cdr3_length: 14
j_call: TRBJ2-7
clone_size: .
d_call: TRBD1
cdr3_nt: TGTGCCAGCACCTCGGGACAGGGCCCCTACGAGCAGTACTTC
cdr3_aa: CASTSGQGPYEQYF

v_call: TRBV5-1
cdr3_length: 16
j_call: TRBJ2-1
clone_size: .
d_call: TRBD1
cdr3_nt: TGCGCCAGTACACTCCAACCGGGACAGGGGTACAATGAGCAGTTCTTC
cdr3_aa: CASTLQPGQGYNEQFF

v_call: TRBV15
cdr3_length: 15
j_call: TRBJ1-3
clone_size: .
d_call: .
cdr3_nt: TGTGCCACCAGCAGAGCCGGGAACTCTGGAAACACCATATATTTT
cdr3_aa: CATSRAGNSGNTIYF

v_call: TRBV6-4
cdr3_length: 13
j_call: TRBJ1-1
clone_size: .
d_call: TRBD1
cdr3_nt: TGTGCCAGCAGCCCGGACAGGGGCACTGAAGCTTTCTTT
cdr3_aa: CASSPDRGTEAFF

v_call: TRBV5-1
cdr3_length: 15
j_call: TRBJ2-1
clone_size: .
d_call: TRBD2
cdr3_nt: TGCGCCAGCATGGAGCCGGGACTAGCTATGGGTGAGCAGTTCTTC
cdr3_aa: CASMEPGLAMGEQFF

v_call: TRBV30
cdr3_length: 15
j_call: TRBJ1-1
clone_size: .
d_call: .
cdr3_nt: TGTGCCTGGAGGCCCGTGGGGGGGCTGAACACTGAAGCTTTCTTT
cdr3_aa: CAWRPVGGLNTEAFF

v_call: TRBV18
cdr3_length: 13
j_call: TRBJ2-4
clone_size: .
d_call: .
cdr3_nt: TGTGCCAGCTCACCTGGACAGATTAACATTCAGTACTTC
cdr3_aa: CASSPGQINIQYF

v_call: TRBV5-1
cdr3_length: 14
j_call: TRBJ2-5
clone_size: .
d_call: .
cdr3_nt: TGCGCCAGCAGCTTGGAGGGGCCCCAAGAGACCCAGTACTTC
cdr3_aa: CASSLEGPQETQYF

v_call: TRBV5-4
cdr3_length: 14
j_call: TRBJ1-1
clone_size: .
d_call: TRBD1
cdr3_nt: TGTGCCAGCAGCTTCCACAGGGGAGGCACTGAAGCTTTCTTT
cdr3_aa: CASSFHRGGTEAFF

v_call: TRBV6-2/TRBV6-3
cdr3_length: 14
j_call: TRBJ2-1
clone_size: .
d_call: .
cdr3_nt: TGTGCCAGCAGTGGAACAGGGCGGAACAATGAGCAGTTCTTC
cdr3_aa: CASSGTGRNNEQFF

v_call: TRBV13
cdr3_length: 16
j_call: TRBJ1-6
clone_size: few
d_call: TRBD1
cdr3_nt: TGTGCCAGCAGCCTCGGGACAGGGGGATTCGGATCACCCCTCCACTTT
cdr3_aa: CASSLGTGGFGSPLHF

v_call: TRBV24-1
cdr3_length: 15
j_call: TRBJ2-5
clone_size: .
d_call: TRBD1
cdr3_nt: TGTGCCACCAGTGATCCAGACAGGGCCGGGGAGACCCAGTACTTC
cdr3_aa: CATSDPDRAGETQYF

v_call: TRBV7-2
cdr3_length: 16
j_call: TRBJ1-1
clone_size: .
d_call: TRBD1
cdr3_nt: TGTGCCAGCAGCTTAGGGGGACAGGGGGGGAACACTGAAGCTTTCTTT
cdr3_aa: CASSLGGQGGNTEAFF

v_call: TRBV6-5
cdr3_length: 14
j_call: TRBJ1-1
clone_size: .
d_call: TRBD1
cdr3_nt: TGTGCCAGCAAAGGAGGGGGCTGGGACACTGAAGCTTTCTTT
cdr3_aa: CASKGGGWDTEAFF

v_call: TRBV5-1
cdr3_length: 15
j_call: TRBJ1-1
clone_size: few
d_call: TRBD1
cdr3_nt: TGCGCCAGCAGCCCCGGGACAGGGTTAATTGCGGAAGCTTTCTTT
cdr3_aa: CASSPGTGLIAEAFF

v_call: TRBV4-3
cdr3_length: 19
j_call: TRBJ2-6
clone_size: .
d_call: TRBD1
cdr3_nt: TGCGCCAGCAGCCATGGCCGGGACAGGGGGCATTCTGGGGCCAACGTCCTGACTTTC
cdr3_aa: CASSHGRDRGHSGANVLTF

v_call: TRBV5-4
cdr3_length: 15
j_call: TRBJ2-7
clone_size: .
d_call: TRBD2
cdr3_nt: TGTGCCAGCAGCATTAGCGGGAGGCTTAGCGACGAGCAGTACTTC
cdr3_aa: CASSISGRLSDEQYF

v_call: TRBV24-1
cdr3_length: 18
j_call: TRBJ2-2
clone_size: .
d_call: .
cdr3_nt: TGTGCCACCAGTGAGGAGCAGACTACAGTAATAAACACCGGGGAGCTGTTTTTT
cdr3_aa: CATSEEQTTVINTGELFF

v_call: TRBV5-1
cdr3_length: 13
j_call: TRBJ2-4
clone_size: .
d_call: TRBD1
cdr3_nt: TGCGCCAGCAGCTCCGGGACAGGGTACATTCAGTACTTC
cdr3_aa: CASSSGTGYIQYF

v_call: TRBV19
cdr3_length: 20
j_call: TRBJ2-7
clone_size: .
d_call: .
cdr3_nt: TGTGCCAGTAGTATAGATCATATACGAGGACCCGGGACAACAGTCTACGAGCAGTACTTC
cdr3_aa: CASSIDHIRGPGTTVYEQYF

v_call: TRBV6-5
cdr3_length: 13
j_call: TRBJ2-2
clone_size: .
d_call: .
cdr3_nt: TGTGCCAGCAGACTTCTCGGGGGTGGGGAGCTGTTTTTT
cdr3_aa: CASRLLGGGELFF

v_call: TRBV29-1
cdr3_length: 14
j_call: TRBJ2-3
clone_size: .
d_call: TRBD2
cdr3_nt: TGCAGCGTTTCTAGCGGGGGGGCAGGGGATACGCAGTATTTT
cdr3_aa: CSVSSGGAGDTQYF

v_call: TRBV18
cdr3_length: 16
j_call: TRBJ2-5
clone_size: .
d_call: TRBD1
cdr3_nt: TGTGCCAGCTCACCACGTGTGCAGGGGGCAGGAGAGACCCAGTACTTC
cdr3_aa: CASSPRVQGAGETQYF

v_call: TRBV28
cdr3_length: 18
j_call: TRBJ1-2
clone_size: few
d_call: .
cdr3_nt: TGTGCCAGCAGTTCCCCCGCCTTACACGGGGGGGTGGGCTATGGCTACACCTTC
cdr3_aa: CASSSPALHGGVGYGYTF

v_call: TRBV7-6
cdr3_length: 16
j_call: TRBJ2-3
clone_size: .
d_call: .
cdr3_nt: TGTGCCAGCAGCTTAGCGGTCCCGGCCCGGGCAGATACGCAGTATTTT
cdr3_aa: CASSLAVPARADTQYF

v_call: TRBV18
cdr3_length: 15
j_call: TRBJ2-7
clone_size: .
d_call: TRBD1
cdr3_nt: TGTGCCAGCTCACCCCGACAGGGAAGCTCCTACGAGCAGTACTTC
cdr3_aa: CASSPRQGSSYEQYF

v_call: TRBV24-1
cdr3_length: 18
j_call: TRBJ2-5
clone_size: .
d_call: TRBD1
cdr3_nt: TGTGCCACCAGTGATTTGAATCTTCGGACAGGGAGCATCGGGACCCAGTACTTC
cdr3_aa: CATSDLNLRTGSIGTQYF

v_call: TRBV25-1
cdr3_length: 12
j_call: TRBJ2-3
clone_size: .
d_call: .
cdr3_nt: TGTGCCAGCAGTGCAGGGACAGATACGCAGTATTTT
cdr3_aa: CASSAGTDTQYF

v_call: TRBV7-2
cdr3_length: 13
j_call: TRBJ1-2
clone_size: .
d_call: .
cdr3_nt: TGTGCCAGCAGCGAACAGGGTTACTATGGCTACACCTTC
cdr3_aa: CASSEQGYYGYTF

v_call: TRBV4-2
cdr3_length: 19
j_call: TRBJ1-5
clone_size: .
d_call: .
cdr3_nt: TGTGCCAGCAGCCCCGAAAGGGGTCAGGGCTTGTCTAGCAATCAGCCCCAGCATTTT
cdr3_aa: CASSPERGQGLSSNQPQHF

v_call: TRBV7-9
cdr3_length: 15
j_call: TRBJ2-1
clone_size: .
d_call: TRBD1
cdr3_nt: TGTGCCAGCAGCCAACCGGGACAGGGCAACAATGAGCAGTTCTTC
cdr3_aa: CASSQPGQGNNEQFF

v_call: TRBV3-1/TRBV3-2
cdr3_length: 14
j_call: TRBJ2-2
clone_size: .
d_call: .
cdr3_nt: TGTGCCAGCAGCAACCGGGACACCCAGGGGGAGCTGTTTTTT
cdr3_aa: CASSNRDTQGELFF

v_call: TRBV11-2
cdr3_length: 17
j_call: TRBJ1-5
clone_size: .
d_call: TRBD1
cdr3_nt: TGTGCCAGCAGCTGGACTTCGACAGGGGGTAGTAATCAGCCCCAGCATTTT
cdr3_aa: CASSWTSTGGSNQPQHF

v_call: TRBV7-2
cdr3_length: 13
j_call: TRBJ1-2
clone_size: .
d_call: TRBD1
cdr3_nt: TGTGCCAGCAGCTTAACCCAGGGGGACGGCTACACCTTC
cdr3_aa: CASSLTQGDGYTF

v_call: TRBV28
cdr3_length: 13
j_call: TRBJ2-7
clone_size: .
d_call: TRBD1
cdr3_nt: TGTGCCAGCAGCTCGGGACAGGGTCTTGGGCAGTACTTC
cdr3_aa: CASSSGQGLGQYF

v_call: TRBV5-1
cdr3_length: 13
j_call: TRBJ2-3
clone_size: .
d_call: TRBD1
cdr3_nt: TGCGCCAGCAGCTTAGACAGGGCAGATACGCAGTATTTT
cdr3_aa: CASSLDRADTQYF